This entry lists 20 T cell receptor beta chains sequenced from one sample in a study of T cell responses to AZD1222 COVID-19 vaccine. Using immunoSEQ multiplex PCR, the repertoire was profiled, and TCRdb retains in-frame clones only, with some absent. The sample carries 80,000 or so clones, 82% recorded once. The source was peripheral blood, collected on day 0 of AZD1222 vaccination. Source of these receptors: an adult in good health.

The chain recombines TRBV5-1 with TRBJ2-3; D may be TRBD2 (6 bases). CDR1 is SGHRS and CDR2 is YFSETQ in the germline V gene. The CDR3 runs 15 residues. V was cut by 4 bases and J by 0 bases, with 12 bases left in between. The CDR3 is CASSTFGGSTDTQYF. The DNA of the CDR3 is TGCGCCAGCAGCACGTTCGGGGGAAGCACAGATACGCAGTATTTT.

There are a few counts of this clone. This chain joins TRBV14 and TRBJ1-1, with D possibly matching TRBD1 (5 bases). CDR1 is SGHDN and CDR2 is FVKESK in the germline V gene. The CDR3 runs 13 residues. Trimming stripped 4 bases from V and 5 bases from J, with 11 bases between. The CDR3 DNA is TGTGCCAGCAGCCTCCAGGGTTGGACTGAAGCTTTCTTT. Its protein product is CASSLQGWTEAFF. The full variable domain, completed using reference TRBV14 and TRBJ1-1, is EAGVTQFPSHSVIEKGQTVTLRCDPISGHDNLYWYRRVMGKEIKFLLHFVKESKQDESGMPNNRFLAERTGGTYSTLKVQPAELEDSGVYFCASSLQGWTEAFFGQGTRLTVV.

This chain joins TRBV7-9 and TRBJ2-7; D is unclear. CDR3 length equals 14 residues. The germline gives CDR1 SEHNR, CDR2 FQNEAQ (reference sequence). Trimming cost V 6 bases and J 3 bases, with 15 bases left between them. CDR3 in amino acids: CASSKGRLDYEQYF. CDR3 in DNA: TGTGCCAGCAGTAAAGGACGTTTGGACTACGAGCAGTACTTC. Supplemented by reference TRBV7-9 and TRBJ2-7, the full variable domain reads DTGVSQNPRHKITKRGQNVTFRCDPISEHNRLYWYRQTLGQGPEFLTYFQNEAQLEKSRLLSDRFSAERPKGSFSTLEIQRTEQGDSAMYLCASSKGRLDYEQYFGPGTRLTVT.

CDR3 bases: TGCGCCAGCAGCCAAGATCTCCAGCGGGGATACAATGAGCAGTTCTTC. Translation gives CASSQDLQRGYNEQFF. This chain joins TRBV4-3 and TRBJ2-1; 7 positions match TRBD2. The V gene end was trimmed by 0 bases and the J gene end by 4 bases; junction bases not matched to a gene: 6. This CDR3 is built from 16 residues. Germline V gives CDR1 LGHNA, CDR2 YSLEER.

This clone turned up a few times. J is TRBJ1-6 and V is TRBV30; no clear D. With 2 bases removed from V and 9 bases from J, the gap between germline ends came to 8 bases. Per the germline V gene, CDR1 is GTSNPN and CDR2 is SVGIG (reference sequence). The CDR3 runs to 12 residues. The CDR3 loop reads CAWSFGISPLHF. In DNA form, the CDR3 reads TGTGCCTGGAGTTTTGGGATTTCACCCCTCCACTTT.

The gene calls are TRBV5-1 and TRBJ2-5; TRBD1 is a possible D gene (6 bases). CDR1 is SGHRS, CDR2 YFSETQ, per germline. The CDR3 sequence is 13 residues long. Between the trimmed V and J ends, which lost 4 bases and 4 bases, there was a span of 11 bases. CDR3 amino acids: CASSRQVGETQYF. In DNA, the CDR3 is TGCGCCAGCAGCCGACAGGTCGGAGAGACCCAGTACTTC. The complete variable domain, with remaining parts taken from reference TRBV5-1 and TRBJ2-5, reads KAGVTQTPRYLIKTRGQQVTLSCSPISGHRSVSWYQQTPGQGLQFLFEYFSETQRNKGNFPGRFSGRQFSNSRSEMNVSTLELGDSALYLCASSRQVGETQYFGPGTRLLVL.

The chain has TRBV18 and TRBJ1-2; no clear D. CDR1 is KGHSH and CDR2 is LQKENI in the germline V gene. Between the trimmed V and J ends, which lost 5 bases and 3 bases, there was a span of 4 bases. This CDR3 spans 11 amino acids. The CDR3: CASSSDYGYTF. CDR3 DNA sequence: TGTGCCAGCTCAAGTGACTATGGCTACACCTTC. The whole variable domain, filled in from reference TRBV18 and TRBJ1-2, reads NAGVMQNPRHLVRRRGQEARLRCSPMKGHSHVYWYRQLPEEGLKFMVYLQKENIIDESGMPKERFSAEFPKEGPSILRIQQVVRGDSAAYFCASSSDYGYTFGSGTRLTVV.

The CDR3 DNA is TGTGCCAGCAGCTCAGGCGGCGGGCAGGGCTACACCTTC. Translating gives CASSSGGGQGYTF. The chain is built from TRBV9 and TRBJ1-2, with no clear D. Between the trimmed V and J ends, which lost 4 bases and 8 bases, there was a span of 15 bases. CDR1 is SGDLS, CDR2 YYNGEE, per germline. The CDR3 runs 13 residues.

CDR3 protein: CASSRYPSGGYNEQFF. The CDR3 DNA reads TGCGCCAGCAGCCGCTACCCTAGCGGGGGCTACAATGAGCAGTTCTTC. The J gene is TRBJ2-1, the V gene TRBV5-1; 10 bases are a match to TRBD2. The germline CDR1 and CDR2 sequences are SGHRS and YFSETQ. J gave up 3 bases and V 4 bases, and 7 bases lay outside the gene matches. The CDR3 has 16 residues.

J is TRBJ2-1 and V is TRBV11-2; 8 nucleotides agree with TRBD1. With 3 bases clipped from V and 4 bases from J, the junction kept 8 bases outside the gene matches. The CDR3 loop spans 16 amino acids. Germline lookup yields CDR1 SGHAT and CDR2 FQNNGV. CDR3 sequence: CASSLSVTGAYNEQFF. DNA for the CDR3: TGTGCCAGCAGCTTGTCTGTGACAGGGGCATACAATGAGCAGTTCTTC.

The chain couples TRBV19 to TRBJ2-3; TRBD2 aligns across 9 bases. V lost 4 bases and J lost 0; bases outside the gene matches: 14. The CDR3 has 19 amino acids. The germline V gene has CDR1 LNHDA and CDR2 SQIVND (reference sequence). As DNA, the CDR3 is TGTGCCAGTAGTACCCCGCGGGGGGGGGCGCCGACTAGCACAGATACGCAGTATTTT. As protein: CASSTPRGGAPTSTDTQYF.

This clone was detected a few times. The CDR3 protein is CASSRTPWGEKLFF. CDR3 nucleotides: TGTGCCAGTAGTCGTACACCCTGGGGTGAAAAACTGTTTTTT. This chain uses TRBV19 with TRBJ1-4; D remains unclear. This CDR3 spans 14 amino acids. Germline V gene lookup returns CDR1 LNHDA and CDR2 SQIVND (reference sequence). Trimming stripped 5 bases from V and 7 bases from J, with 14 bases between.

V usage is TRBV5-1 and J usage is TRBJ2-1; D is possibly TRBD2 (5 bases). This CDR3 is 15 amino acids long. V dropped 2 bases and J dropped 0 bases, with 9 bases sitting between them. Germline V lookup: CDR1 SGHRS, CDR2 YFSETQ. CDR3 nucleotide sequence: TGCGCCAGCAGCTTCAACGGGAACTCCTACAATGAGCAGTTCTTC. Translation: CASSFNGNSYNEQFF.

V is TRBV20-1 and J is TRBJ2-5; D not resolved. The CDR3 has 10 amino acids. V lost 5 bases to trimming and J lost 4 bases, with 5 bases between them. Germline V lookup: CDR1 DFQATT, CDR2 SNEGSKA (reference sequence). CDR3 region: CSAYRETQYF. The CDR3 DNA reads TGCAGTGCTTACAGAGAGACCCAGTACTTC.

The chain combines TRBV9 with TRBJ1-2; D uncertain. The CDR3 length is 12 residues. Germline lookup yields CDR1 SGDLS and CDR2 YYNGEE. Trimming left V 3 bases short and J 2 bases short, with 5 bases between. In DNA form, the CDR3 reads TGTGCCAGCAGCGGACCGAACTATGGCTACACCTTC. It codes for CASSGPNYGYTF.

This sequence joins TRBV5-5 and TRBJ1-3; no reliable D call. Germline V CDR1 and CDR2: SGHKS, YYEKEE (reference sequence). Trimming took off 0 bases at V and 0 bases at J, with 10 bases between the two ends. This CDR3 contains 16 residues. CDR3 region: CASSLAPYSSGNTIYF. The CDR3 coding sequence is TGTGCCAGCAGCTTGGCCCCATATAGCTCTGGAAACACCATATATTTT.

The chain links TRBV4-1 to TRBJ2-3, with TRBD2 matching 13 bases. Germline-derived CDR1 and CDR2 are MGHRA and YSYEKL. The J segment lost 3 bases and the V segment lost 1 base, leaving 10 bases of the junction unmatched. The length of the CDR3 is 19 residues. CDR3 protein: CASSQGATSGRALTDTQYF. CDR3 DNA: TGCGCCAGCAGCCAAGGAGCAACTAGCGGGAGGGCCTTGACAGATACGCAGTATTTT.

J is TRBJ2-3 and V is TRBV4-3; D is unresolved. V lost 0 bases and J lost 4, with 8 bases in between. The CDR3 consists of 14 residues. Germline V gene lookup returns CDR1 LGHNA and CDR2 YSLEER. The CDR3: CASSQDSHPDTQYF. The CDR3 region has the DNA TGCGCCAGCAGCCAAGATTCCCACCCAGATACGCAGTATTTT.

This chain connects TRBV10-2 to TRBJ2-7; 7 bases are shared with TRBD2. Trimming took 7 bases from V and 5 from J; bases not matched to a gene: 14. The CDR3 has 15 amino acids. In germline, CDR1 is WSHSY, CDR2 SAAADI. CDR3 nucleotide sequence: TGCGCCAGCACCAAGGGCGGAGGGCTAGCGGACGAGCAGTACTTC. It encodes CASTKGGGLADEQYF.

This chain joins TRBV7-9 and TRBJ1-4, with D uncertain. CDR1 is SEHNR, CDR2 FQNEAQ, per germline (reference sequence). This CDR3 contains 16 residues. The germline V and J ends were trimmed by 1 base and 0 bases, with 9 bases remaining between them. CDR3 protein: CASSLVSGTTNEKLFF. The CDR3 nucleotides are TGTGCCAGCAGCTTAGTTTCGGGGACAACTAATGAAAAACTGTTTTTT.